A selection of T cell receptor beta chains follows, all from one sample in a study of graft-versus-host responses after intestinal transplantation. These receptors' antigens are unknown. Libraries were prepared by immunoSEQ multiplex PCR; TCRdb keeps only in-frame clonotypes and omits some of them. The sample gives about 82,000 clones, roughly 91% of which show up once; 0.1% is in the top ten. Sample: unstimulated CD4+ T cells sorted from spleen or lymph node cells, taken before intestinal transplant. The receptors here all came from a human donor who received an intestinal transplant. The CDR3 runs from the conserved cysteine through the conserved F or W. The order of the fields is D gene, V gene, clone size, J gene, CDR3 protein, CDR3 DNA. A D gene is named only where the DNA matches it firmly. Size is omitted from some rows. Given values are once, few, many or a class for expanded clones.

d_gene: -
v_gene: TRBV29-1
abundance: once
j_gene: TRBJ2-5
CDR3aa: CSVAQQETQYF
CDR3nt: TGCAGCGTTGCACAGCAAGAGACCCAGTACTTC

d_gene: TRBD1
v_gene: TRBV5-1
abundance: -
j_gene: TRBJ2-3
CDR3aa: CASSLETGTGGDTQYF
CDR3nt: TGCGCCAGCAGCTTGGAAACCGGGACAGGGGGAGATACGCAGTATTTT

d_gene: TRBD2
v_gene: TRBV30
abundance: -
j_gene: TRBJ2-5
CDR3aa: CAWSVPAGGVGQETQYF
CDR3nt: TGTGCCTGGAGTGTACCGGCGGGGGGAGTTGGCCAAGAGACCCAGTACTTC

d_gene: -
v_gene: TRBV28
abundance: once
j_gene: TRBJ1-2
CDR3aa: CASSLGSYGYTF
CDR3nt: TGTGCCAGCAGTTTAGGGAGCTATGGCTACACCTTC

d_gene: TRBD1
v_gene: TRBV5-1
abundance: -
j_gene: TRBJ2-7
CDR3aa: CASSPNDRVGQYF
CDR3nt: TGCGCCAGCAGCCCCAACGACAGGGTGGGGCAGTACTTC

d_gene: -
v_gene: TRBV2
abundance: -
j_gene: TRBJ1-5
CDR3aa: CASKTDSNQPQHF
CDR3nt: TGTGCCAGCAAGACAGATAGCAATCAGCCCCAGCATTTT

d_gene: -
v_gene: TRBV20-1
abundance: -
j_gene: TRBJ2-1
CDR3aa: CSATNSNEQFF
CDR3nt: TGCAGTGCTACCAACTCGAATGAGCAGTTCTTC

d_gene: -
v_gene: TRBV4-1
abundance: -
j_gene: TRBJ1-6
CDR3aa: CASSQDRVGNNSPLHF
CDR3nt: TGCGCCAGCAGCCAAGACAGGGTAGGGAATAATTCACCCCTCCACTTT

d_gene: -
v_gene: TRBV4-3
abundance: -
j_gene: TRBJ2-1
CDR3aa: CASSQDGRGRYNEQFF
CDR3nt: TGCGCCAGCAGCCAAGATGGGAGAGGGAGGTACAATGAGCAGTTCTTC

d_gene: -
v_gene: TRBV4-3
abundance: -
j_gene: TRBJ1-4
CDR3aa: CASSPGAHGEKLFF
CDR3nt: TGCGCCAGCAGCCCAGGGGCCCATGGAGAAAAACTGTTTTTT

d_gene: -
v_gene: TRBV15
abundance: -
j_gene: TRBJ2-6
CDR3aa: CATSRFSYGANVLTF
CDR3nt: TGTGCCACCAGCAGATTTAGTTACGGGGCCAACGTCCTGACTTTC

d_gene: -
v_gene: TRBV29-1
abundance: -
j_gene: TRBJ1-2
CDR3aa: CSVVTLNRGRGNYGYTF
CDR3nt: TGCAGCGTTGTAACTCTGAATCGGGGGAGGGGTAACTATGGCTACACCTTC

d_gene: TRBD2
v_gene: TRBV30
abundance: -
j_gene: TRBJ2-3
CDR3aa: CAWTPGLAGSTDTQYF
CDR3nt: TGTGCCTGGACCCCGGGACTAGCGGGGAGCACAGATACGCAGTATTTT

d_gene: -
v_gene: TRBV19
abundance: -
j_gene: TRBJ1-5
CDR3aa: CASSPGGPNQPQHF
CDR3nt: TGTGCCAGTAGTCCCGGGGGGCCCAATCAGCCCCAGCATTTT

d_gene: TRBD1
v_gene: TRBV10-3
abundance: once
j_gene: TRBJ1-6
CDR3aa: CAISESSQGGNSPLHF
CDR3nt: TGTGCCATCAGTGAGTCGTCTCAGGGGGGAAATTCACCCCTCCACTTT

d_gene: -
v_gene: TRBV4-3
abundance: -
j_gene: TRBJ2-2
CDR3aa: CASSQARVAGELFF
CDR3nt: TGCGCCAGCAGCCAAGCCCGGGTGGCCGGGGAGCTGTTTTTT

d_gene: TRBD1
v_gene: TRBV29-1
abundance: -
j_gene: TRBJ1-3
CDR3aa: CRYRGPSSGNTIYF
CDR3nt: TGCAGGTACAGGGGGCCATCCTCTGGAAACACCATATATTTT

d_gene: TRBD1
v_gene: TRBV9
abundance: -
j_gene: TRBJ2-2
CDR3aa: CASSPQTGIAAGELFF
CDR3nt: TGTGCCAGCAGCCCTCAGACAGGGATCGCAGCCGGGGAGCTGTTTTTT

d_gene: TRBD1
v_gene: TRBV5-8
abundance: -
j_gene: TRBJ1-6
CDR3aa: CASRLPSGGLSYNSPLHF
CDR3nt: TGTGCCAGCAGATTGCCCTCAGGGGGCCTCTCCTATAATTCACCCCTCCACTTT

d_gene: -
v_gene: TRBV5-4
abundance: -
j_gene: TRBJ2-7
CDR3aa: CASSRPTGKGDYEQYF
CDR3nt: TGTGCCAGCAGCAGACCTACAGGGAAGGGGGACTACGAGCAGTACTTC

d_gene: -
v_gene: TRBV18
abundance: -
j_gene: TRBJ2-7
CDR3aa: CASSPSRGGSSYEQYF
CDR3nt: TGTGCCAGCTCACCTTCCCGGGGAGGAAGCTCCTACGAGCAGTACTTC

d_gene: -
v_gene: TRBV7-9
abundance: -
j_gene: TRBJ2-1
CDR3aa: CASSLTHRSNEQFF
CDR3nt: TGTGCCAGCAGCTTAACTCACAGGTCCAATGAGCAGTTCTTC

d_gene: TRBD1
v_gene: TRBV18
abundance: -
j_gene: TRBJ2-7
CDR3aa: CASSPLTQGGTYEQYF
CDR3nt: TGTGCCAGCTCACCATTAACCCAAGGGGGCACCTACGAGCAGTACTTC

d_gene: -
v_gene: TRBV2
abundance: -
j_gene: TRBJ2-7
CDR3aa: CATRSGVVSYEQYF
CDR3nt: TGTGCCACCCGATCAGGGGTAGTCTCCTACGAGCAGTACTTC

d_gene: TRBD1
v_gene: TRBV14
abundance: once
j_gene: TRBJ1-2
CDR3aa: CASSDRAYYGYTF
CDR3nt: TGTGCCAGCAGCGACAGGGCTTACTATGGCTACACCTTC

d_gene: TRBD1
v_gene: TRBV11-3
abundance: -
j_gene: TRBJ2-7
CDR3aa: CASSSPGQGIYEQYF
CDR3nt: TGTGCCAGCAGCTCTCCGGGACAGGGGATCTACGAGCAGTACTTC

d_gene: -
v_gene: TRBV6-1
abundance: -
j_gene: TRBJ1-6
CDR3aa: CASSDQGLGNSPLHF
CDR3nt: TGTGCCAGCAGTGACCAGGGGCTCGGTAATTCACCCCTCCACTTT

d_gene: -
v_gene: TRBV7-6
abundance: -
j_gene: TRBJ2-7
CDR3aa: CASSLKGSGEQYF
CDR3nt: TGTGCCAGCAGCTTAAAGGGGTCTGGGGAGCAGTACTTC

d_gene: TRBD1
v_gene: TRBV2
abundance: -
j_gene: TRBJ1-2
CDR3aa: CASRTGQGAGYGYTF
CDR3nt: TGTGCCAGCAGGACAGGACAGGGGGCAGGATATGGCTACACCTTC

d_gene: TRBD2
v_gene: TRBV11-3
abundance: -
j_gene: TRBJ2-1
CDR3aa: CASSPNGGGASWNEQFF
CDR3nt: TGTGCCAGCAGCCCCAACGGCGGGGGGGCCTCGTGGAATGAGCAGTTCTTC

d_gene: TRBD2
v_gene: TRBV7-2
abundance: -
j_gene: TRBJ2-7
CDR3aa: CASSLKGSAGTGGSWEQYF
CDR3nt: TGTGCCAGCAGCTTAAAAGGGTCAGCGGGAACGGGGGGTTCGTGGGAGCAGTACTTC

d_gene: TRBD2
v_gene: TRBV5-4
abundance: -
j_gene: TRBJ2-7
CDR3aa: CASSRQAGAVGEQYF
CDR3nt: TGTGCCAGCAGCCGCCAAGCGGGGGCCGTTGGTGAGCAGTACTTC

d_gene: TRBD1
v_gene: TRBV5-6
abundance: -
j_gene: TRBJ2-5
CDR3aa: CASSGTGGGETQYF
CDR3nt: TGTGCCAGCAGCGGGACAGGGGGAGGGGAGACCCAGTACTTC

d_gene: TRBD1
v_gene: TRBV19
abundance: -
j_gene: TRBJ1-4
CDR3aa: CASSSGQGRATNEKLFF
CDR3nt: TGTGCCAGTAGTTCAGGACAGGGGCGAGCAACTAATGAAAAACTGTTTTTT

d_gene: -
v_gene: TRBV7-2
abundance: -
j_gene: TRBJ1-1
CDR3aa: CASSSQGFGEAFF
CDR3nt: TGTGCCAGCAGCTCACAGGGTTTCGGTGAAGCTTTCTTT